Following are 10 T cell receptor beta chains from one sample sequenced in a study of T cell repertoires in cytomegalovirus infection. MiXCR was run by TCRdb on the reads, yielding one entry per CDR3 protein. The sample carries a few hundred thousand distinct CDR3 sequences, about 20% recorded once. No antigens are known for them. The sequencing used cultured PBMCs, collected from culture after CMV antigen stimulation. The source of these receptors is a human donor in good health (CMV status not recorded). Some clones in this sample may be carry-over from other donors' samples.

CDR3 bases: TGTGCCACCAGCAGAGCTCGTCCCTTCTCTGGAAACACCATATATTTT. Encoded protein: CATSRARPFSGNTIYF. The genes are TRBV15 and TRBJ1-3; D is uncertain. Germline lookup yields CDR1 LNHNV and CDR2 YYDKDF (reference sequence). V dropped 1 base and J dropped 0 bases, with 10 bases sitting between them. The CDR3 extends over 16 amino acids.

The rearrangement uses TRBV2 and TRBJ2-1; D possibly matches TRBD1 or TRBD2 (5 bases each). The length of the CDR3 is 19 residues. CDR1 and CDR2 from the germline V gene are SNHLY and FYNNEI. The germline V and J ends were trimmed by 0 bases and 1 base, with 19 bases remaining between them. The CDR3 loop is CASSEADLRGLASYNEQFF. CDR3 nucleotides: TGTGCCAGCAGTGAAGCAGATCTCCGGGGCCTAGCTTCCTACAATGAGCAGTTCTTC.

This clonotype was counted ten times or more. The J gene is TRBJ1-1, the V gene TRBV7-2; 7 positions match TRBD1. V gave up 5 bases and J gave up 4 bases; unmatched junction bases: 7. Germline CDR1 is SGHTA and CDR2 is FQGNSA. This CDR3 region has 14 residues. CDR3 in DNA: TGTGCCAGCAGCCGGGACAGTAGAGGCACTGAAGCTTTCTTT. Protein sequence: CASSRDSRGTEAFF.

The CDR3 DNA reads as TGTGCCAGCAGCTCACAGGGGGGGATGGCCGAGCAGTACTTC. It specifies CASSSQGGMAEQYF. The chain is built from TRBV7-9 and TRBJ2-7, with a weak D call TRBD1 (8 bases). V was trimmed by 4 bases and J by 6 bases, leaving 16 bases between them. CDR1 SEHNR and CDR2 FQNEAQ come from the germline V gene (reference sequence). The CDR3 is made up of 14 amino acids.

This clonotype was recorded a few times. The CDR3, as DNA: TGTGCCAGCAGCTGGGGGGTACCTCCCTACGAGCAGTACTTC. It translates to CASSWGVPPYEQYF. V is TRBV27 and J is TRBJ2-7, with D maybe TRBD2 (6 bases). The germline V gene encodes CDR1 MNHEY and CDR2 SMNVEV (reference sequence). This CDR3 has 14 amino acids. Trimming cost V 6 bases and J 2 bases, with 14 bases left between them.

This clonotype was counted at least ten times. The J gene is TRBJ2-1, the V gene TRBV7-2; 9 bases agree with TRBD2. This CDR3 contains 15 residues. Germline lookup yields CDR1 SGHTA and CDR2 FQGNSA. Trimming removed 1 base from V and 4 bases from J; junction bases left unmatched: 2. The CDR3 sequence: CASSLGLAAYNEQFF. CDR3 coding DNA: TGTGCCAGCAGCTTAGGACTAGCGGCTTACAATGAGCAGTTCTTC.

This clonotype was counted at least ten times. The rearrangement joins TRBV19 to TRBJ1-1, with a weak D call TRBD1 (6 bases). CDR3 size: 17 residues. Between the trimmed V and J ends, which lost 5 bases and 4 bases, there was a span of 23 bases. Germline CDR1 is LNHDA and CDR2 is SQIVND (reference sequence). Here the CDR3 reads CASSSGQLSILGTEAFF. The CDR3 nucleotides are TGTGCCAGTAGTTCTGGACAGCTATCAATTCTGGGCACTGAAGCTTTCTTT.

This chain connects TRBV20-1 to TRBJ2-7, with 8 bases that match TRBD2. Trimming took 0 bases from V and 7 from J; bases not matched to a gene: 5. This CDR3 spans 13 amino acids. The germline V gene encodes CDR1 DFQATT and CDR2 SNEGSKA (reference sequence). For the CDR3, the DNA is TGCAGTGCTAGAGATCACCCGGGAGGGGAGCAGTACGTC. Protein sequence: CSARDHPGGEQYV.

This clonotype was found a few times. The J gene is TRBJ2-7, the V gene TRBV24-1, with TRBD1 matching 11 bases. Per the germline V gene, CDR1 is KGHDR and CDR2 is SFDVKD. The V gene end was trimmed by 3 bases and the J gene end by 7 bases; junction bases not matched to a gene: 7. This CDR3 contains 15 residues. CDR3 DNA: TGTGCCACCAGTGATAACACGGGACAGGGGGGAGAGCAGTACTTC. It codes for CATSDNTGQGGEQYF.

On this clonotype itself: This likely comes from a read error, as the CDR3 has no conserved phenylalanine or tryptophan at its end. The chain couples TRBV24-1 to TRBJ2-1; TRBD1 matches 9 bases. The CDR3 has 15 amino acids. After removal of 2 bases from V and 12 bases from J, the junction contained 10 bases not matched to a gene. Germline assignment: CDR1 KGHDR and CDR2 SFDVKD. CDR3 residues: CATSDSPGQGIGQFV. CDR3 nucleotide sequence: TGTGCCACCAGTGATTCGCCGGGACAGGGAATAGGGCAGTTCGTC.